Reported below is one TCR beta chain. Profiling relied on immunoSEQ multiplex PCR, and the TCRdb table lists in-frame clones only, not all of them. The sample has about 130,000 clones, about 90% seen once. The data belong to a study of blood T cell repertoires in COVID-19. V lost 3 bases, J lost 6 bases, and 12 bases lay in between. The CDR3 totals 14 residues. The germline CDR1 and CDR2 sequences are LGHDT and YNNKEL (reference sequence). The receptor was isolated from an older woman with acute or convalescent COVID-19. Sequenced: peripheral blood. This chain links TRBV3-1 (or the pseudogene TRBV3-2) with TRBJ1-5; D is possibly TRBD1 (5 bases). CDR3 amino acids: CASSQAGGAQPQHF. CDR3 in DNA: TGTGCCAGCAGCCAGGCGGGAGGGGCTCAGCCCCAGCATTTT.